This TCR beta chain is from a study of control samples from healthy donors and cancer patients. The assay was immunoSEQ multiplex PCR, and TCRdb's table has in-frame clones only and misses some. Of fewer than 200,000 clones in the sample, 95% to 96% were seen once. With 2 bases removed from V and 2 bases from J, the gap between germline ends came to 13 bases. The CDR3 extends over 15 amino acids. The germline V gene encodes CDR1 SNHLY and CDR2 FYNNEI. This TCR derives from a woman under 40 in good health. The sequenced material came from blood. V and J are TRBV2 and TRBJ2-7; D might be TRBD1 (5 bases). The CDR3, as DNA: TGTGCCAGCAGTGAACGTCTGGACACCACCTACGAGCAGTACTTC. It yields the protein CASSERLDTTYEQYF.